The 10 T cell receptor beta chains presented below share a single source sample, sequenced in a study of control samples from healthy donors and cancer patients. The repertoire was sequenced with immunoSEQ multiplex PCR; TCRdb's copy has only in-frame clones and lacks some. The sample contains around 95,000 clones, 85% of which appear only once. The material sequenced was blood. These TCRs come from a man aged 30 to 39 in good health.

The chain is built from TRBV11-3 and TRBJ1-1; a possible D gene is TRBD1 (6 bases). The CDR3 is 15 amino acids. In germline, CDR1 is SGHNT, CDR2 YENEEA. With 5 bases removed from V and 4 bases from J, the gap between germline ends came to 17 bases. The CDR3 DNA follows: TGTGCCAGCAGCCGCGGGACAAGTCTTCCCACTGAAGCTTTCTTT. It codes for CASSRGTSLPTEAFF. Filled out from reference TRBV11-3 and TRBJ1-1, the complete variable domain reads EAGVVQSPRYKIIEKKQPVAFWCNPISGHNTLYWYLQNLGQGPELLIRYENEEAVDDSQLPKDRFSAERLKGVDSTLKIQPAELGDSAVYLCASSRGTSLPTEAFFGQGTRLTVV.

V usage is TRBV5-1 and J usage is TRBJ2-2, with D uncertain. This CDR3 has 13 residues. V gave up 9 bases and J gave up 1 base, with 10 bases separating them. The germline V gene has CDR1 SGHRS and CDR2 YFSETQ. The CDR3 spells CAIPDLNTGELFF. CDR3 bases: TGCGCCATCCCGGACCTGAACACCGGGGAGCTGTTTTTT.

V is TRBV2 and J is TRBJ1-2; a weak D match, TRBD1 (6 bases). V was cut by 2 bases and J by 3 bases, with 10 bases left in between. The CDR3 length is 14 residues. From germline, CDR1 is SNHLY and CDR2 FYNNEI. CDR3 amino acids: CASSEQGSHYGYTF. The DNA for the CDR3 is TGTGCCAGCAGTGAACAGGGGTCTCACTATGGCTACACCTTC. The full variable domain, in which reference TRBV2 and TRBJ1-2 provide the parts outside the CDR3, is EPEVTQTPSHQVTQMGQEVILRCVPISNHLYFYWYRQILGQKVEFLVSFYNNEISEKSEIFDDQFSVERPDGSNFTLKIRSTKLEDSAMYFCASSEQGSHYGYTFGSGTRLTVV.

The chain is built from TRBV29-1 and TRBJ2-1; D not resolved. Germline V gives CDR1 SQVTM, CDR2 ANQGSEA. This CDR3 has 13 residues. Trimming took off 3 bases at V and 2 bases at J, with 8 bases between the two ends. CDR3 amino acids: CSVEAVAYNEQFF. The CDR3 coding sequence is TGCAGCGTTGAGGCGGTTGCCTACAATGAGCAGTTCTTC.

The rearrangement joins TRBV5-1 to TRBJ1-1; no definite D call. Germline V gene sequence: CDR1 SGHRS, CDR2 YFSETQ. This CDR3 has 11 residues. The V gene lost 0 bases and the J gene lost 7 bases, with 4 bases spanning the gap. The CDR3 DNA reads TGCGCCAGCAGCTTGGACGATGAAGCTTTCTTT. Its protein is CASSLDDEAFF.

J is TRBJ1-3 and V is TRBV6-6; D may be TRBD1 (5 bases). V was cut by 5 bases and J by 4 bases, with 15 bases left in between. Germline V lookup: CDR1 MNHNY, CDR2 SVGAGI (reference sequence). This CDR3 spans 15 amino acids. CDR3 residues: CASSNGGGRGNTIYF. The CDR3 nucleotides read TGTGCCAGCAGTAACGGGGGGGGTCGAGGAAACACCATATATTTT.

V is TRBV5-1 and J is TRBJ2-3; D is ambiguous. The V gene lost 5 bases and the J gene lost 0 bases, with 16 bases spanning the gap. Germline lookup yields CDR1 SGHRS and CDR2 YFSETQ. The CDR3 covers 16 residues. CDR3 sequence (DNA): TGCGCCAGCAGACCCGCCGTATCGGGTAGCACAGATACGCAGTATTTT. It translates to CASRPAVSGSTDTQYF. The entire variable domain, with the rest obtained from reference TRBV5-1 and TRBJ2-3, is as follows: KAGVTQTPRYLIKTRGQQVTLSCSPISGHRSVSWYQQTPGQGLQFLFEYFSETQRNKGNFPGRFSGRQFSNSRSEMNVSTLELGDSALYLCASRPAVSGSTDTQYFGPGTRLTVL.

This rearrangement joins TRBV7-6 to TRBJ1-4; 8 bases line up with TRBD1. V dropped 3 bases and J dropped 5; count of bases not matched to a gene: 8. CDR3 length equals 16 residues. The germline gives CDR1 SGHVS, CDR2 FNYEAQ. The CDR3 sequence: CASSFGAGGANEKLFF. Written as DNA, the CDR3 is TGTGCCAGCAGCTTTGGGGCAGGGGGCGCGAATGAAAAACTGTTTTTT.

The J gene is TRBJ2-7, the V gene TRBV21-1. TRBV21-1 is an annotated pseudogene. This CDR3 has 14 amino acids. The CDR3 region has the DNA TGTGCCAGCAGCCCCCGTGACGGACCCTACGAGCAGTACTTC. Its translation: CASSPRDGPYEQYF.

The chain combines TRBV19 with TRBJ2-3, with D possibly matching TRBD1 (6 bases). Trimming pared 3 bases from V and 0 bases from J, leaving 10 bases between. CDR3 length equals 15 residues. Germline V gene lookup returns CDR1 LNHDA and CDR2 SQIVND (reference sequence). Here the CDR3 reads CASSMEGGSTDTQYF. For the CDR3, the DNA is TGTGCCAGTAGTATGGAAGGGGGTAGCACAGATACGCAGTATTTT.